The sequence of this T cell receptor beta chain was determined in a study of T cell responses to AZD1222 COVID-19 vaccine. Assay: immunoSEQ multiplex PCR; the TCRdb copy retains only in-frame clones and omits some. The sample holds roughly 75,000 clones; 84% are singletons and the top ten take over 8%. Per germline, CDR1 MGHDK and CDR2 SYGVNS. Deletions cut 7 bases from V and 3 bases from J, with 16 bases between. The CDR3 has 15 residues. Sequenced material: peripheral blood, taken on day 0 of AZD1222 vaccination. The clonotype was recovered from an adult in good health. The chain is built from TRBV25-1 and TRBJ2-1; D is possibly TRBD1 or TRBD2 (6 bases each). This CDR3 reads CASTPPGAGYNEQFF. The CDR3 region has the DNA TGTGCCAGCACCCCCCCGGGGGCGGGCTACAATGAGCAGTTCTTC. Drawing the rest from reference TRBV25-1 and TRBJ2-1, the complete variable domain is EADIYQTPRYLVIGTGKKITLECSQTMGHDKMYWYQQDPGMELHLIHYSYGVNSTEKGDLSSESTVSRIRTEHFPLTLESARPSHTSQYLCASTPPGAGYNEQFFGPGTRLTVL.